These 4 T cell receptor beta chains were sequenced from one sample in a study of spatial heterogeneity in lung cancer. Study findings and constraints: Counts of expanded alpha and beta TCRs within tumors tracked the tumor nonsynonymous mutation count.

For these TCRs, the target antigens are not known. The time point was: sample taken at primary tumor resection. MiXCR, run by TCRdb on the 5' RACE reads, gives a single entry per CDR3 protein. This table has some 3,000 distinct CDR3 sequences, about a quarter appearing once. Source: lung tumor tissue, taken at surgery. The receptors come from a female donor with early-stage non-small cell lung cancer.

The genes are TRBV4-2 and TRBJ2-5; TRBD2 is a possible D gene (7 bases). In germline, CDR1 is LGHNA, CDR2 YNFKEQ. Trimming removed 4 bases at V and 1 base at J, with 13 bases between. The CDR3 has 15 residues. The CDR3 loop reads CASSLHRGGQETQYF. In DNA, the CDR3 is TGTGCCAGCAGCCTGCATAGGGGGGGCCAAGAGACCCAGTACTTC.

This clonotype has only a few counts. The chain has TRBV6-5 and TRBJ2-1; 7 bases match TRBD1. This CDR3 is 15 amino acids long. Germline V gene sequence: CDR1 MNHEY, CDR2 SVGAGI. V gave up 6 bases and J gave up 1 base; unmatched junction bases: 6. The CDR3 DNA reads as TGTGCCAGCAGAACTCTACAGGGGTCCTACAATGAGCAGTTCTTC. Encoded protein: CASRTLQGSYNEQFF.

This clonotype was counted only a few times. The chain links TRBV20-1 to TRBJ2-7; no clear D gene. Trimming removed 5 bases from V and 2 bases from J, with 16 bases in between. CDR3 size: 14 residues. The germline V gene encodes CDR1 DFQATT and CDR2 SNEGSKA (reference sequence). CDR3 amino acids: CSAFSTFTPYEQYF. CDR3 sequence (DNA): TGCAGTGCTTTCTCGACTTTTACGCCCTACGAGCAGTACTTC.

The DNA of the CDR3 is TGTGCCAGTAGCCTAGGCTACGAGCAGTACTTC. This codes for CASSLGYEQYF. The genes are TRBV6-5 and TRBJ2-7; no clear D. Trimming took 9 bases from V and 3 from J, leaving 9 bases between them. This CDR3 has 11 amino acids. Germline V gene data show CDR1 as MNHEY and CDR2 as SVGAGI.